This TCR beta chain was recovered during a study of cytomegalovirus exposure and HLA in healthy donors. The CDR3 extends over 15 amino acids. Trimming removed 1 base from V and 1 base from J, with 8 bases in between. CDR1 and CDR2 from the germline V gene are PRHDT and FYEKMQ (reference sequence). The table came from immunoSEQ multiplex PCR; TCRdb's copy has only in-frame clones and leaves some out. The repertoire holds 150,000 to 200,000 clones, with roughly 90% as singletons. Overall study findings and caveats: Cytomegalovirus association was assigned to 170 or so TCR beta chains.

For this clone: What it binds is not known.

The donors were members of the validation cohort, which comprised approximately 120 subjects and was separate from the first cohort of fewer than 700 subjects. The sequence was collected from a woman younger than 30 in good health and CMV-seropositive. This chain connects TRBV13 to TRBJ2-1, with no clear D. Sequencing was performed on PBMCs. CDR3 coding DNA: TGTGCCAGCAGCTTAGTTCTCGGGTCCTACAATGAGCAGTTCTTC. This translates into CASSLVLGSYNEQFF.